This TCR beta chain was captured in a study of blood T cell repertoires in COVID-19. The overall study: Sites in the United States, Italy and Spain provided acute and convalescent COVID-19 samples.

Sequenced by immunoSEQ multiplex PCR; TCRdb stores in-frame clones only, minus some. This sample carries 60,000 to 80,000 clones, around 87% of them seen once, and the ten largest clones take roughly 1%. V was cut by 3 bases and J by 5 bases, with 4 bases left in between. Germline assignment: CDR1 SGHAT and CDR2 FQNNGV. The CDR3 runs 12 residues. The gene calls are TRBV11-2 and TRBJ1-4; unclear D gene. The sequencing sample was made of peripheral blood. The source of this sequence is a man aged 65-85 years with acute or convalescent COVID-19. CDR3 in amino acids: CASSLTNEKLFF. The CDR3 coding sequence is TGTGCCAGCAGCTTGACAAATGAAAAACTGTTTTTT.